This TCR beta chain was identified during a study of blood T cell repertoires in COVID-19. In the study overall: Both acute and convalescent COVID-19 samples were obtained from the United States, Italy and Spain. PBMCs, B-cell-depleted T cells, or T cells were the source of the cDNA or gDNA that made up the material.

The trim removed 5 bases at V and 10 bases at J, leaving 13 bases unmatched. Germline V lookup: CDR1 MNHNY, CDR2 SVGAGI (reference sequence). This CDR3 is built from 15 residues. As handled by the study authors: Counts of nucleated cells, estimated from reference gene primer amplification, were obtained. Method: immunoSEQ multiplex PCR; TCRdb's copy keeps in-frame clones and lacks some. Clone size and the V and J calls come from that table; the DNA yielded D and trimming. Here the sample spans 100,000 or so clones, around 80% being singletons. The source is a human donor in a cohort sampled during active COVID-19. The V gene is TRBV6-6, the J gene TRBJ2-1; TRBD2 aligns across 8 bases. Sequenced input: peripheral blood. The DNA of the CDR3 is TGTGCCAGCAGTACTCGTGGGACTAGATCTTGGGAGCAGTTCTTC. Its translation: CASSTRGTRSWEQFF.